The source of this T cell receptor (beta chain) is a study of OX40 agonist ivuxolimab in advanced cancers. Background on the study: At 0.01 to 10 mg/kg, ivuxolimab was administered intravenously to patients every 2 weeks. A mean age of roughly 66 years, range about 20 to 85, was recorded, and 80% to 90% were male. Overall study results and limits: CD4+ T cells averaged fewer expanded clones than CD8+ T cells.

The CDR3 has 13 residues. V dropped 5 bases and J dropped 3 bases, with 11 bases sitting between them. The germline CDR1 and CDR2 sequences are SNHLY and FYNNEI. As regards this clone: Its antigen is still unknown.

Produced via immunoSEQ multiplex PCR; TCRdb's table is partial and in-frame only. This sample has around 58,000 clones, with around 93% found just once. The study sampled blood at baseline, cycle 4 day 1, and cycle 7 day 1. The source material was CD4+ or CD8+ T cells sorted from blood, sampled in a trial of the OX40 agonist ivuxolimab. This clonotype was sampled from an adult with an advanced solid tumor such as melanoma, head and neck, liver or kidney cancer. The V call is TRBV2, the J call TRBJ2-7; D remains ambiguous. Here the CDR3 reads CASSISSYYEQYF. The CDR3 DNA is TGTGCCAGCAGTATTAGCTCCTACTACGAGCAGTACTTC.